This T cell receptor beta chain emerged from a study of T cells in localized non-small cell lung cancer. Study results and caveats: In uninvolved adjacent lung, T cell clonality reached its highest value, exceeding tumor. Without multi-region sequencing, intratumor heterogeneity could not be excluded.

Assay: immunoSEQ multiplex PCR; the TCRdb copy retains only in-frame clones and omits some. This sample has about 4,000 clones, with about a quarter found just once. This clone was recorded a few times. Its antigen remains unidentified. The CDR3 is 14 residues long. The ends were cut back, 6 bases at V and 2 bases at J, with 14 bases in the middle. Germline CDR1 reads MNHGY; CDR2 reads SAAAGT. The receptor comes from a man aged 40 to 70 with stage II lung adenocarcinoma. The chain couples TRBV6-8 to TRBJ2-7; D is possibly TRBD1 (5 bases). The source material was lung tumor tissue, sampled before any cancer treatment. CDR3 nucleotides: TGTGCCAGCAGAAACGGACAAAATGCCTACGAGCAGTACTTC. Translating it yields CASRNGQNAYEQYF.